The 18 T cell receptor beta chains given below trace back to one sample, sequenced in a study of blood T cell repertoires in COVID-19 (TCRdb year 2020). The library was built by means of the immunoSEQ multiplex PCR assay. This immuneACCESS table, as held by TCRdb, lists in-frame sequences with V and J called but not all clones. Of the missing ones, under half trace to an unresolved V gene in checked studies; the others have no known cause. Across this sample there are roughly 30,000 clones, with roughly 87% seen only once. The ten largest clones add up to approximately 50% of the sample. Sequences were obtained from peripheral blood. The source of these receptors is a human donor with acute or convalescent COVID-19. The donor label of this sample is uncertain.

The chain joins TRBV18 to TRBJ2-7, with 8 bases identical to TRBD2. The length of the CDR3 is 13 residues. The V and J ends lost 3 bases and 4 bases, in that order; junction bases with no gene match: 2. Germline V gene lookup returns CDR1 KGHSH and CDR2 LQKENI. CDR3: CASSPTGGYEQYF. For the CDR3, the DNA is TGTGCCAGCTCACCGACGGGAGGGTACGAGCAGTACTTC.

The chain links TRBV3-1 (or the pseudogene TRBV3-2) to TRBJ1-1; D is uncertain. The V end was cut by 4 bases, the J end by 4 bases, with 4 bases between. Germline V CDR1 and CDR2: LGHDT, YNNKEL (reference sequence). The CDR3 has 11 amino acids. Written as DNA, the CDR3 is TGTGCCAGCAGCCGGGCCACTGAAGCTTTCTTT. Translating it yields CASSRATEAFF.

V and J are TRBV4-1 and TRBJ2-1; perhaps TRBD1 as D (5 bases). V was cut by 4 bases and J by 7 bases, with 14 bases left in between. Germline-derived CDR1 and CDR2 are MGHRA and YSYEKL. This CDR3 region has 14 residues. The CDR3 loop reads CASSLQGALNEQFF. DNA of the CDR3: TGCGCCAGCAGCCTTCAAGGGGCCTTGAATGAGCAGTTCTTC.

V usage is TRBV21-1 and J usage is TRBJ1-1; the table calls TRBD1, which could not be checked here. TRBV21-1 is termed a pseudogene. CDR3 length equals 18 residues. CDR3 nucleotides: TGTGCCAGCATCGGAGAACAGGGACACCTTTTCATGAACACTGAAGCTTTCTTT. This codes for CASIGEQGHLFMNTEAFF.

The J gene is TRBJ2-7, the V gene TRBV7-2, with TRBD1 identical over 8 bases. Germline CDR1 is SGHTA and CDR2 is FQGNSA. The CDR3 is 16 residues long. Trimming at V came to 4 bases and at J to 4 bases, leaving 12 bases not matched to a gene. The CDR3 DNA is TGTGCCAGCAGCTCCAAAGTGGGCAGGGGGCATTACGAGCAGTACTTC. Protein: CASSSKVGRGHYEQYF.

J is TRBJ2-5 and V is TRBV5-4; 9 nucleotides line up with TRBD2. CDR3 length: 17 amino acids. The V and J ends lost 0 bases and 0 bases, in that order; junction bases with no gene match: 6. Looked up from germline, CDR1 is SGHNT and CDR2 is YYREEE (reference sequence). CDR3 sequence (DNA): TGTGCCAGCAGCTTGGCCAAGCTAGCGGGGAACCAAGAGACCCAGTACTTC. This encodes CASSLAKLAGNQETQYF.

CDR3 sequence: CASSSGTSPTGELFF. For the CDR3, the DNA is TGTGCCAGCAGCTCAGGGACTAGCCCCACCGGGGAGCTGTTTTTT. The V call is TRBV11-2, the J call TRBJ2-2, with 9 bases lining up with TRBD2. With 4 bases clipped from V and 4 bases from J, the junction kept 4 bases outside the gene matches. The CDR3 contains 15 residues. Germline CDR1 and CDR2: SGHAT and FQNNGV.

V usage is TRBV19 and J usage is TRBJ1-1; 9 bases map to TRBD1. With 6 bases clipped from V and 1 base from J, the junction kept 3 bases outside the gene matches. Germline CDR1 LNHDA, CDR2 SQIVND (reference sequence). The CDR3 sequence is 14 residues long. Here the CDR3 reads CASRTQGANTEAFF. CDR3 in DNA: TGTGCCAGTAGGACACAGGGGGCGAACACTGAAGCTTTCTTT.

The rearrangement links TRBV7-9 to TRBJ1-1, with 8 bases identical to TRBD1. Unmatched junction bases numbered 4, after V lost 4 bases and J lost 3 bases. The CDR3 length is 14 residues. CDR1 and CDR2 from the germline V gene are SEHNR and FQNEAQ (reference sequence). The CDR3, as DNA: TGTGCCAGCAGCTCGGGACAGGACTACACTGAAGCTTTCTTT. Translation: CASSSGQDYTEAFF.

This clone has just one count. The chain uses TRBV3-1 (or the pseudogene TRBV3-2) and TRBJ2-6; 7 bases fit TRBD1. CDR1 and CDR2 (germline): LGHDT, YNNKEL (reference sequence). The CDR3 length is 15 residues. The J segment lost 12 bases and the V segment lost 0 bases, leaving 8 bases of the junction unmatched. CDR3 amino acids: CASSQEARQGTVLTF. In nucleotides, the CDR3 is TGTGCCAGCAGCCAAGAGGCAAGACAGGGAACCGTCCTGACTTTC.

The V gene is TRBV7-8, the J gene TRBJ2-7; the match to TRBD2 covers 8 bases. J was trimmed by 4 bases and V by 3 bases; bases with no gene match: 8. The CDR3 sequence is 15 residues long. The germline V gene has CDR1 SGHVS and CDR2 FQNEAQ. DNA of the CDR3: TGTGCCAGCAGCTTCTCAGCGGGAGTAGGGTACGAGCAGTACTTC. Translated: CASSFSAGVGYEQYF. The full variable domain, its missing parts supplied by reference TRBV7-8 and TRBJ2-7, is GAGVSQSPRYKVAKRGQDVALRCDPISGHVSLFWYQQALGQGPEFLTYFQNEAQLDKSGLPSDRFFAERPEGSVSTLKIQRTQQEDSAVYLCASSFSAGVGYEQYFGPGTRLTVT.

The CDR3 DNA is TGTGCCAGCAGTGCCGGGGAGTTTGGCTACACCTTC. Its protein is CASSAGEFGYTF. V usage is TRBV5-6 and J usage is TRBJ1-2; unclear D gene. In germline, CDR1 is SGHDT, CDR2 YYEEEE. Trimming took off 5 bases at V and 7 bases at J, with 12 bases between the two ends. This CDR3 is 12 amino acids long.

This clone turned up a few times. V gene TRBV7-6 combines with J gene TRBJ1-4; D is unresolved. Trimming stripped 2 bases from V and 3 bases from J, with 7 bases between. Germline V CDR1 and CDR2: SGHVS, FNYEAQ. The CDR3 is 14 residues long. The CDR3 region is CASSLRQANEKLFF. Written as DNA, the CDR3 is TGTGCCAGCAGCTTAAGGCAGGCTAATGAAAAACTGTTTTTT.

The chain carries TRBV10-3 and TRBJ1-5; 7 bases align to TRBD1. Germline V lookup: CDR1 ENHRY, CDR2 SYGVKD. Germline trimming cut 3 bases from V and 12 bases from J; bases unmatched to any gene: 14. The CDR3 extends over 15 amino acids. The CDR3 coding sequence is TGTGCCATCAGTGAAGAGGGGACAGCGACATCGCTCCAGCATTTT. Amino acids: CAISEEGTATSLQHF.

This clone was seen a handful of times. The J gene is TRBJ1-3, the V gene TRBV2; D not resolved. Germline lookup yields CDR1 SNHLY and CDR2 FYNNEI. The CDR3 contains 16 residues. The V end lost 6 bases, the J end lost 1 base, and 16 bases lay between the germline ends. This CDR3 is CASSRRSVISGNTIYF. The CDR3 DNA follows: TGTGCCAGCAGCCGGAGGTCGGTTATTTCTGGAAACACCATATATTTT.

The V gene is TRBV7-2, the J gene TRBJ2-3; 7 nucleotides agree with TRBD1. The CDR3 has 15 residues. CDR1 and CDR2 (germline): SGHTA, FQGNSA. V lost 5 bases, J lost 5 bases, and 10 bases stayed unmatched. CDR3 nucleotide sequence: TGTGCCAGCAGCACCCGACAGGGCGCGGGAGATACGCAGTATTTT. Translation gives CASSTRQGAGDTQYF.

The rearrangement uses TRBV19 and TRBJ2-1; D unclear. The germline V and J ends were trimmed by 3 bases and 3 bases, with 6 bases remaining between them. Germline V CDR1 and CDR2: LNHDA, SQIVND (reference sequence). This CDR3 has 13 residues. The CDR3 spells CASSIQDYNEQFF. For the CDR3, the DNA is TGTGCCAGTAGTATCCAGGACTACAATGAGCAGTTCTTC.

The CDR3 DNA reads as TGTGCCAGCAGTCGTTCCTACAGGAACACTGAAGCTTTCTTT. Amino acid sequence: CASSRSYRNTEAFF. The V call is TRBV28, the J call TRBJ1-1; D gene unclear. The V end was cut by 5 bases, the J end by 1 base, with 11 bases between. The CDR3 contains 14 residues. Per germline, CDR1 MDHEN and CDR2 SYDVKM.